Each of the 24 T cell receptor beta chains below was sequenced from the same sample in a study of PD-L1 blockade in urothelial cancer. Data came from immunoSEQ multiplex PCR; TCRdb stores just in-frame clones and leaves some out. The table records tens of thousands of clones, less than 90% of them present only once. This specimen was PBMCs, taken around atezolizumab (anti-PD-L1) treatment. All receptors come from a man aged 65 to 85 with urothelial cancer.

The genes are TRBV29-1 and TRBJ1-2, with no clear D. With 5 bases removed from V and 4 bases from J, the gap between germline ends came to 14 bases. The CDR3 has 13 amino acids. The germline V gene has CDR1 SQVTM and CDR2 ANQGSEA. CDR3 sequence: CSVFTAGFYGYTF. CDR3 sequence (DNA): TGCAGCGTTTTCACGGCAGGTTTCTATGGCTACACCTTC.

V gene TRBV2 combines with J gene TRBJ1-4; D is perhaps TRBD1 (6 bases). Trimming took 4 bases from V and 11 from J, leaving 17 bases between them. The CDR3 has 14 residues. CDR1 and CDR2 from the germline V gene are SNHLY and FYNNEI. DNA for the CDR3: TGTGCCAGCAGTGTGGGGGCAGGGGAAGGGAAACTGTTTTTT. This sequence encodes CASSVGAGEGKLFF. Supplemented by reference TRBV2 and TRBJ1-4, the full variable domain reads EPEVTQTPSHQVTQMGQEVILRCVPISNHLYFYWYRQILGQKVEFLVSFYNNEISEKSEIFDDQFSVERPDGSNFTLKIRSTKLEDSAMYFCASSVGAGEGKLFFGSGTQLSVL.

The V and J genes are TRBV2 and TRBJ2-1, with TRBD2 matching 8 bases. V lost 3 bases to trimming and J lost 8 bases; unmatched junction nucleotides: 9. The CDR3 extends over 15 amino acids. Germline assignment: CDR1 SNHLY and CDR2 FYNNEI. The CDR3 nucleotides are TGTGCCAGCAGTGATAGGCCCAGCGGGAGAGATGAGCAGTTCTTC. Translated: CASSDRPSGRDEQFF.

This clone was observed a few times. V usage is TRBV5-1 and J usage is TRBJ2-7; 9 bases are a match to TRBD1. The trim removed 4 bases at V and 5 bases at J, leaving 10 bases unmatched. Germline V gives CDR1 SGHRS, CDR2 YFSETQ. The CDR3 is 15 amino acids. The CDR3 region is CASSPGGTGKHEQYF. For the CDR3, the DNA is TGCGCCAGCAGCCCCGGCGGGACAGGGAAGCACGAGCAGTACTTC.

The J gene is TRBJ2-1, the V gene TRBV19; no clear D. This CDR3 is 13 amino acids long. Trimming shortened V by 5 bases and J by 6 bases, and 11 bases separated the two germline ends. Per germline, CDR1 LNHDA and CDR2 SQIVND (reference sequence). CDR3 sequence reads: CASSVVVLNEQFF. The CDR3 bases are TGTGCCAGTAGTGTTGTCGTCCTCAATGAGCAGTTCTTC.

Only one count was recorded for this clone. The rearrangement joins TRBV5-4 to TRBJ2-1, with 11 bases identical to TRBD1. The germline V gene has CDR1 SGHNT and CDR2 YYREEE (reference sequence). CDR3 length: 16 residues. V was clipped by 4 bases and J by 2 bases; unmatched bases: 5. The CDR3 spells CASSAPGQGAYNEQFF. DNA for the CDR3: TGTGCCAGCAGCGCTCCGGGACAGGGGGCCTACAATGAGCAGTTCTTC.

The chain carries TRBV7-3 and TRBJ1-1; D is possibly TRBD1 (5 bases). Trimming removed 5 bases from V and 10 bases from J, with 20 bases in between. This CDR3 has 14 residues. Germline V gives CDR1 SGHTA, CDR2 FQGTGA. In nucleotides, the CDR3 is TGTGCCAGCAGCCCACGTGGTGACAGCCAGGCAGCTTTCTTT. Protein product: CASSPRGDSQAAFF.

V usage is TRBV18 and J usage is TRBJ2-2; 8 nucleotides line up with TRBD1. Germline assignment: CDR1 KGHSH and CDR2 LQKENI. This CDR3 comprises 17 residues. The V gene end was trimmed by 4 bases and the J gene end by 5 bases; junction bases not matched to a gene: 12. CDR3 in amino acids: CASSRSYGQGSTGELFF. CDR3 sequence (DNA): TGTGCCAGCTCACGCTCCTACGGACAGGGATCTACCGGGGAGCTGTTTTTT.

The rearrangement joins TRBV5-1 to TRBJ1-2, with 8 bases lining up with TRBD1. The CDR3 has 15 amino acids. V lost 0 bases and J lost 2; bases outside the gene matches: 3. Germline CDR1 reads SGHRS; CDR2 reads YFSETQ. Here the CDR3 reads CASSLAGDRNYGYTF. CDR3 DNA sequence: TGCGCCAGCAGCTTGGCCGGGGACAGGAACTATGGCTACACCTTC.

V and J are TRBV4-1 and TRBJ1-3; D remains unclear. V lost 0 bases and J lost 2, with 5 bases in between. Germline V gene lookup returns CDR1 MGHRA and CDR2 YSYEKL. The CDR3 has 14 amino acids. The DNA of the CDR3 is TGCGCCAGCAGCCAAGATCCGGCTGGAAACACCATATATTTT. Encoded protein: CASSQDPAGNTIYF.

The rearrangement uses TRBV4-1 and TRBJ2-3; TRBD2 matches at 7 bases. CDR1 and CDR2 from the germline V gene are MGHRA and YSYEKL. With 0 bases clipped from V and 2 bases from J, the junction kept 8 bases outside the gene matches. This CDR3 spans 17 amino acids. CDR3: CASSQEGAREFTDTQYF. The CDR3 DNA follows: TGCGCCAGCAGCCAAGAAGGGGCGCGGGAGTTCACAGATACGCAGTATTTT.

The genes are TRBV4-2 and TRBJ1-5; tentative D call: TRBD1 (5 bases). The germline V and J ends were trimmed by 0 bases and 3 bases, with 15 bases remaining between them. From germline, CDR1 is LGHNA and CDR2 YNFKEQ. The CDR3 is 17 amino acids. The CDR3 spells CASSQDRGGDFNQPQHF. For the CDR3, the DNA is TGTGCCAGCAGCCAAGACCGGGGGGGGGACTTCAATCAGCCCCAGCATTTT.

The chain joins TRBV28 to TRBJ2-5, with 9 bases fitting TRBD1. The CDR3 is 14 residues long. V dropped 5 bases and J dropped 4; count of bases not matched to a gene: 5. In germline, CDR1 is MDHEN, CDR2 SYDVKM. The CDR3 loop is CASSPGQGGETQYF. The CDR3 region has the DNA TGTGCCAGCAGTCCGGGACAGGGAGGAGAGACCCAGTACTTC.

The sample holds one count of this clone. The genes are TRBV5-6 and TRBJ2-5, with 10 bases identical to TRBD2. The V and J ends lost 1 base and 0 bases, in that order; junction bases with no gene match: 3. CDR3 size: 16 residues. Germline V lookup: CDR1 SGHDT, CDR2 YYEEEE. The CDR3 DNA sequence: TGTGCCAGCAGCTTGACTGGACTAGCGGACCAAGAGACCCAGTACTTC. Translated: CASSLTGLADQETQYF.

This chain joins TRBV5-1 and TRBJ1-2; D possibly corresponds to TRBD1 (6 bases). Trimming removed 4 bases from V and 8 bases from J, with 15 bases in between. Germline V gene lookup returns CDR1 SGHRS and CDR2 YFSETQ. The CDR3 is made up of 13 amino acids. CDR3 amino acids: CASSTDTGRGYTF. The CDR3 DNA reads TGCGCCAGCAGCACAGACACAGGGCGAGGCTACACCTTC.

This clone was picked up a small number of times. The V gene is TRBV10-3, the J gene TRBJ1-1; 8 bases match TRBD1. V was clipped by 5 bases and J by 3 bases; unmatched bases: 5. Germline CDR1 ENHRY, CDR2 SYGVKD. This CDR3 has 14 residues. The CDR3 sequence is CAISSGGADTEAFF. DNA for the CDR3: TGTGCCATCAGTTCAGGGGGCGCGGACACTGAAGCTTTCTTT.

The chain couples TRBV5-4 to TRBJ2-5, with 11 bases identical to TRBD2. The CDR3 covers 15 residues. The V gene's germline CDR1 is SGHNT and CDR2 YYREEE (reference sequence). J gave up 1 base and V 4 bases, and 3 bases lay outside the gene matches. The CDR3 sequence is CASSRGLAVQETQYF. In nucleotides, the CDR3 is TGTGCCAGCAGCCGGGGACTAGCGGTCCAAGAGACCCAGTACTTC.

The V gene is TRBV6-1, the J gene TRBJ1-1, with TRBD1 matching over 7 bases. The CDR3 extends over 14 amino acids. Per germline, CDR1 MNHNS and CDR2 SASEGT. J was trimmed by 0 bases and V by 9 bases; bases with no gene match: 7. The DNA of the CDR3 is TGTGCCAGTGACAGGGATCCAATGAACACTGAAGCTTTCTTT. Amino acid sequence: CASDRDPMNTEAFF.

CDR3: CASRGEVTTNEKLFF. CDR3 nucleotide sequence: TGCGCCAGCCGGGGGGAGGTTACAACTAATGAAAAACTGTTTTTT. This chain joins TRBV10-1 and TRBJ1-4; D is perhaps TRBD1 (5 bases). In germline, CDR1 is WNHNN, CDR2 SYGVQD (reference sequence). The CDR3 consists of 15 residues. V was cut by 8 bases and J by 0 bases, with 13 bases left in between.

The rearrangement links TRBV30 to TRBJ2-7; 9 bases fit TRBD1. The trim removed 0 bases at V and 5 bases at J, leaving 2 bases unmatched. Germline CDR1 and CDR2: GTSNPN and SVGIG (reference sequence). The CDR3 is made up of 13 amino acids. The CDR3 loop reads CAWSVDRGDEQYF. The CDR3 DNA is TGTGCCTGGAGTGTCGACAGGGGGGACGAGCAGTACTTC.

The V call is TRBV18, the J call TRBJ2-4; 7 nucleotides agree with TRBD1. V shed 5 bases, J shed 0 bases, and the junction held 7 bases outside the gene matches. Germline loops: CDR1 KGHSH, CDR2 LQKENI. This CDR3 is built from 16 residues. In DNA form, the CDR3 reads TGTGCCAGCTCATCCGGGACAGAGCTAGCCAAAAACATTCAGTACTTC. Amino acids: CASSSGTELAKNIQYF.

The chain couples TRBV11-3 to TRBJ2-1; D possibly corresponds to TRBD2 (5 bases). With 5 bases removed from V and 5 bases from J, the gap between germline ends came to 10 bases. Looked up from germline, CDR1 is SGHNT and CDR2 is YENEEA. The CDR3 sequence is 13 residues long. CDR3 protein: CASSVTRDNEQFF. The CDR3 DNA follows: TGTGCCAGCAGCGTCACTAGAGACAATGAGCAGTTCTTC.

CDR3 residues: CASSLVVLAGDFLSDTQYF. The CDR3 DNA sequence: TGTGCCAGCAGCTTAGTAGTCCTAGCGGGAGACTTCCTCTCAGATACGCAGTATTTT. The rearrangement joins TRBV7-6 to TRBJ2-3, with 10 positions matching TRBD2. This CDR3 spans 19 amino acids. V lost 1 base and J lost 4; bases outside the gene matches: 14. CDR1 is SGHVS and CDR2 is FNYEAQ in the germline V gene.

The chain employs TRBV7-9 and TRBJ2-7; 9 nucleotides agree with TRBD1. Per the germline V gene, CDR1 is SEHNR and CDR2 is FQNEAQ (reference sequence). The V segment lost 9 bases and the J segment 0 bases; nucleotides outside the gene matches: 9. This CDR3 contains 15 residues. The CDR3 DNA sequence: TGTGCCAGTATAGGACAGGGGTCTCTCTCCTACGAGCAGTACTTC. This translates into CASIGQGSLSYEQYF. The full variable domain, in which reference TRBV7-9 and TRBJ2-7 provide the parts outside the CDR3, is DTGVSQNPRHKITKRGQNVTFRCDPISEHNRLYWYRQTLGQGPEFLTYFQNEAQLEKSRLLSDRFSAERPKGSFSTLEIQRTEQGDSAMYLCASIGQGSLSYEQYFGPGTRLTVT.